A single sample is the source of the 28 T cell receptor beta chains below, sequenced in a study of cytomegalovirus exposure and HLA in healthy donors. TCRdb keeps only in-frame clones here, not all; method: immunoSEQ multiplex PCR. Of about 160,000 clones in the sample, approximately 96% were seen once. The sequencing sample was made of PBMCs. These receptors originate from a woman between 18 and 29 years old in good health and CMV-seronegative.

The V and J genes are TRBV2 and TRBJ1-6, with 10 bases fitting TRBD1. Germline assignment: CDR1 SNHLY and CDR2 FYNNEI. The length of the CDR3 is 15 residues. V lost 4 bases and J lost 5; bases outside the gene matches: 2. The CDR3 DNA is TGTGCCAGCAGTGGAGACAGGGGGCATAATTCACCCCTCCACTTT. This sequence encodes CASSGDRGHNSPLHF.

The CDR3 DNA sequence: TGCGCCAGCCGAGCGGTTGTACTCGGCTCCCAAGAGACCCAGTACTTC. It codes for CASRAVVLGSQETQYF. The chain joins TRBV5-1 to TRBJ2-5, with D perhaps matching TRBD2 (5 bases). Per the germline V gene, CDR1 is SGHRS and CDR2 is YFSETQ. The CDR3 totals 16 residues. The ends were cut back, 7 bases at V and 1 base at J, with 20 bases in the middle.

In DNA, the CDR3 is TGTGCCAGCAGTGTAGGGTGGTGGGACACTCTCTACAATGAGCAGTTCTTC. Its protein is CASSVGWWDTLYNEQFF. The chain has TRBV6-1 and TRBJ2-1; D might be TRBD1 (6 bases). The CDR3 covers 17 residues. Trimming shortened V by 4 bases and J by 3 bases, and 19 bases separated the two germline ends. Looked up from germline, CDR1 is MNHNS and CDR2 is SASEGT.

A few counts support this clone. CDR3: CASSLTGGNTEAFF. The DNA for the CDR3 is TGTGCCAGCAGCTTAACGGGGGGGAACACTGAAGCTTTCTTT. The chain uses TRBV7-8 and TRBJ1-1, with a weak D call TRBD1 (5 bases). The V end was cut by 2 bases, the J end by 1 base, with 8 bases between. Germline V CDR1 and CDR2: SGHVS, FQNEAQ. The CDR3 has 14 residues.

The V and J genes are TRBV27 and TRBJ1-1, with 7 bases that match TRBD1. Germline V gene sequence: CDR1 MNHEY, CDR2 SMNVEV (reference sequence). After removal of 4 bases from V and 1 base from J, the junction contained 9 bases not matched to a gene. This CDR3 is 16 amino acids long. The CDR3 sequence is CASSSVGGTENTEAFF. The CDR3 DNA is TGTGCCAGCAGTTCGGTAGGGGGGACAGAGAACACTGAAGCTTTCTTT.

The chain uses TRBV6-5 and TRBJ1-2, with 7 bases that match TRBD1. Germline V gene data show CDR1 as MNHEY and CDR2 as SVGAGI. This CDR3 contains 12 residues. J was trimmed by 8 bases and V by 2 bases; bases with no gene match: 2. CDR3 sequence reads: CASSYGTDGYTF. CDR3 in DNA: TGTGCCAGCAGTTACGGGACAGACGGCTACACCTTC.

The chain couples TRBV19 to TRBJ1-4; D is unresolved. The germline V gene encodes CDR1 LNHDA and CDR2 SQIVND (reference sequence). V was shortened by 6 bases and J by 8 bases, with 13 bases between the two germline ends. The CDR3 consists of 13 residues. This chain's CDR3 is CASRRRAQEKLFF. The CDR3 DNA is TGTGCCAGTAGGAGGAGGGCTCAAGAAAAACTGTTTTTT.

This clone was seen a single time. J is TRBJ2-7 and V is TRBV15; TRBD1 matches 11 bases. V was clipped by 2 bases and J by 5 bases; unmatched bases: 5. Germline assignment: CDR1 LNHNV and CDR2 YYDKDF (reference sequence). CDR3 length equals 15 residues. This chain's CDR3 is CATSRHPGQGDEQYF. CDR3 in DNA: TGTGCCACCAGCAGACACCCGGGACAGGGGGACGAGCAGTACTTC. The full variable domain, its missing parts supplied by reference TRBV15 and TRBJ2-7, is DAMVIQNPRYQVTQFGKPVTLSCSQTLNHNVMYWYQQKSSQAPKLLFHYYDKDFNNEADTPDNFQSRRPNTSFCFLDIRSPGLGDTAMYLCATSRHPGQGDEQYFGPGTRLTVT.

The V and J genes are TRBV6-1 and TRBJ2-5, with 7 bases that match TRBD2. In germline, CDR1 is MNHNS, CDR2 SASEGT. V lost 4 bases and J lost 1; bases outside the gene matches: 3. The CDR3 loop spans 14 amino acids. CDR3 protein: CASSGGGLQETQYF. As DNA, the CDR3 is TGTGCCAGCAGTGGGGGAGGGCTCCAAGAGACCCAGTACTTC.

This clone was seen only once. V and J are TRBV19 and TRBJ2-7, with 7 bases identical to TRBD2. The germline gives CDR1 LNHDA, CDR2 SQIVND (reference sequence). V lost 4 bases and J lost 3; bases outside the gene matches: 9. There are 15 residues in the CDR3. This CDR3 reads CASSTSRGEFYEQYF. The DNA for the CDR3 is TGTGCCAGTAGTACCTCCCGGGGGGAGTTCTACGAGCAGTACTTC.

CDR3 protein: CASSPIDNSEAFF. CDR3 DNA: TGCGCCAGCAGCCCAATTGACAACTCTGAAGCTTTCTTT. The rearrangement uses TRBV5-1 and TRBJ1-1; unclear D gene. Per the germline V gene, CDR1 is SGHRS and CDR2 is YFSETQ. This CDR3 region has 13 residues. V gave up 4 bases and J gave up 6 bases, with 13 bases separating them.

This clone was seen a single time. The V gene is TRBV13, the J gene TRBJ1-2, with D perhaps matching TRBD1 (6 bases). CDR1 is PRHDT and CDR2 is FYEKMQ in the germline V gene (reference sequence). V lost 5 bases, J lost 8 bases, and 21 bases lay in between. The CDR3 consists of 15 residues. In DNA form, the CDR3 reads TGTGCCAGCAGCGCTAAGGGGGACGGGACGAAGGGCTACACCTTC. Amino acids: CASSAKGDGTKGYTF.

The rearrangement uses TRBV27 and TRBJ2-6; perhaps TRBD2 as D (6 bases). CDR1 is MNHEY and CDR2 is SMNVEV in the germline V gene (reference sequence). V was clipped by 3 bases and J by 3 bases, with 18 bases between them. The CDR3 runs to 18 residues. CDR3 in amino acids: CASSFGGRYRGGANVLTF. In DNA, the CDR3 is TGTGCCAGCAGTTTTGGAGGGAGATACCGAGGTGGGGCCAACGTCCTGACTTTC.

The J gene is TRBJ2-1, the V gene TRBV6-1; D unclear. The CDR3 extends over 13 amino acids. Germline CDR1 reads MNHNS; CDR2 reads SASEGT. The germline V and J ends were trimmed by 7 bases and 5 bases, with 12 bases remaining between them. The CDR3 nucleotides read TGTGCCAGCATCTTATACAATAACAATGAGCAGTTCTTC. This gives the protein CASILYNNNEQFF.

For the CDR3, the DNA is TGCGCCAGCAGCCAAGGTCTGGGACGGGGGAGTGAAAAACTGTTTTTT. It encodes CASSQGLGRGSEKLFF. V gene TRBV4-1 combines with J gene TRBJ1-4, with D tentatively TRBD1 (5 bases). V lost 1 base to trimming and J lost 7 bases, with 16 bases between them. Germline V gives CDR1 MGHRA, CDR2 YSYEKL. The CDR3 covers 16 residues.

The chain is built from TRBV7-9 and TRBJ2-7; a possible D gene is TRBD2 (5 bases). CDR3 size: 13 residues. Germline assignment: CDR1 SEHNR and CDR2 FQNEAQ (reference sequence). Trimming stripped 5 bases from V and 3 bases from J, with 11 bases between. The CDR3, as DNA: TGTGCCAGCAGCGCGACTACCTACTACGAGCAGTACTTC. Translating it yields CASSATTYYEQYF.

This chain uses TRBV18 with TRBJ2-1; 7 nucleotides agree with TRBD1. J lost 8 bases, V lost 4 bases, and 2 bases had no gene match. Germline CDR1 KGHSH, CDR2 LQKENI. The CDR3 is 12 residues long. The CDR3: CASSRQGDEQFF. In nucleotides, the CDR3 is TGTGCCAGCTCACGACAGGGAGATGAGCAGTTCTTC.

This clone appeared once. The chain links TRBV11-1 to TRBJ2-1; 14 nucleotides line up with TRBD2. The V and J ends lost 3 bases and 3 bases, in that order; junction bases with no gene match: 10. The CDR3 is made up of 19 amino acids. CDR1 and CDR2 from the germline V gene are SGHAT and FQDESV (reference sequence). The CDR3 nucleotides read TGTGCCAGCAGCTTCGGACTAGCGGGGGGCACCTCCTACTACAATGAGCAGTTCTTC. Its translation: CASSFGLAGGTSYYNEQFF.

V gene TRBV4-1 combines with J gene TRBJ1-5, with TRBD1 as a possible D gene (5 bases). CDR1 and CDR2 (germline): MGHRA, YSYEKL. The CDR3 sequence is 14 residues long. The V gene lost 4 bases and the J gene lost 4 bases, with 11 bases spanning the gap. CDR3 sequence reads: CASSPREGNQPQHF. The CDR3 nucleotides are TGCGCCAGCAGCCCCAGGGAAGGAAATCAGCCCCAGCATTTT.

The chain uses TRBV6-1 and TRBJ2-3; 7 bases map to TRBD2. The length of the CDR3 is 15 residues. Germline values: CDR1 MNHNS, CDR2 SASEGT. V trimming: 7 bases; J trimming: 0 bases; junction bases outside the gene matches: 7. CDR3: CASIHLAASTDTQYF. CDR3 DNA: TGTGCCAGCATCCACCTAGCGGCTAGCACAGATACGCAGTATTTT.

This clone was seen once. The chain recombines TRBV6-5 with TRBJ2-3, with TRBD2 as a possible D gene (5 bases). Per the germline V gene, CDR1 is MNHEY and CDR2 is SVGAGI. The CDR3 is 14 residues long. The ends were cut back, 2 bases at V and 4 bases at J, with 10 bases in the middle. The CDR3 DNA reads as TGTGCCAGCAGTTACGGGCTAGCAGCAGATACGCAGTATTTT. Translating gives CASSYGLAADTQYF.

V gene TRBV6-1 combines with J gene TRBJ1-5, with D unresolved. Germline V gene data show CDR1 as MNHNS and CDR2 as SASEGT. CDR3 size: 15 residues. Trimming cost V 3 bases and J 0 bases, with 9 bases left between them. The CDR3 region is CASSDNTYSNQPQHF. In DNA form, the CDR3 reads TGTGCCAGCAGTGACAATACCTATAGCAATCAGCCCCAGCATTTT.

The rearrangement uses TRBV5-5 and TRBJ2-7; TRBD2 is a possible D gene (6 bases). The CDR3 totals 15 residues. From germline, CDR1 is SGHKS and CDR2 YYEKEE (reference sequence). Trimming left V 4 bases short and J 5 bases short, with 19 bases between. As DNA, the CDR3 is TGTGCCAGCAGCCCCTGGGGCAGGGAGGTCGACGAGCAGTACTTC. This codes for CASSPWGREVDEQYF. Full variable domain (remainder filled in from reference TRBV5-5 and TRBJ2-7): DAGVTQSPTHLIKTRGQQVTLRCSPISGHKSVSWYQQVLGQGPQFIFQYYEKEERGRGNFPDRFSARQFPNYSSELNVNALLLGDSALYLCASSPWGREVDEQYFGPGTRLTVT.

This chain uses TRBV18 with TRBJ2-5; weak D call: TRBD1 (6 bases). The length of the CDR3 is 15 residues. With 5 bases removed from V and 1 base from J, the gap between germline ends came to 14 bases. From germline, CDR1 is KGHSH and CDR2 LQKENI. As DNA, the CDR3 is TGTGCCAGCTCATATGGGACACCGGCCCAAGAGACCCAGTACTTC. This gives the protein CASSYGTPAQETQYF.

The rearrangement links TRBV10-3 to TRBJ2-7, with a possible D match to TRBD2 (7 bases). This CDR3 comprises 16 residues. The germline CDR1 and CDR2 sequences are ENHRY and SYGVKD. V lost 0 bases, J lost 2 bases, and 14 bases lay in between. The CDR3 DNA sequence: TGTGCCATCAGTGAGTCGAGGGCGGGGGCCACCTACGAGCAGTACTTC. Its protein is CAISESRAGATYEQYF.

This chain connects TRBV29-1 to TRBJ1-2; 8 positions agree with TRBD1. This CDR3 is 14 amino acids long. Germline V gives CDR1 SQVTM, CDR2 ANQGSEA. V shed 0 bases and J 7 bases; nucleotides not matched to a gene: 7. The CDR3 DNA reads TGCAGCGTTGAAGAGTGGGCAGGGGGCACTGGCTACACCTTC. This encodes CSVEEWAGGTGYTF.

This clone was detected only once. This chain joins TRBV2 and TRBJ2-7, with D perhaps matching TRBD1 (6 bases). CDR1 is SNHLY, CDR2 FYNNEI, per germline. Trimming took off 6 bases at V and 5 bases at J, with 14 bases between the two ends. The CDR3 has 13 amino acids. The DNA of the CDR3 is TGTGCCAGCAGGCCAACATACAGGGACGAGCAGTACTTC. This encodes CASRPTYRDEQYF.

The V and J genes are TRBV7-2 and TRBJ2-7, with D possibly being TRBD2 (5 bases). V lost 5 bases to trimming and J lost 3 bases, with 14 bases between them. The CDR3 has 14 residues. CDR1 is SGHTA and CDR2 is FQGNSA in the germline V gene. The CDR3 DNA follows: TGTGCCAGCAGCCGGACTCATGGCGGCTACGAGCAGTACTTC. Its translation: CASSRTHGGYEQYF.